What follows are 18 T cell receptor beta chains derived from one specimen sequenced in a study of shared clonotypes between healthy human individuals. Sequencing was performed with immunoSEQ multiplex PCR; in TCRdb, only in-frame clones are kept and a portion is missing. Of approximately 1,000,000 clones listed, approximately 75% are singletons. Input material: memory CD4+ T cells from PBMCs. As for subset: CD45RA-negative fraction. These receptors were collected from a young man in good health. Some clones in this sample may be carry-over from other donors' samples.

In DNA form, the CDR3 reads TGCGCCAGCAGCTCCACTAGCGGGATGATCTACGAGCAGTACTTC. This translates into CASSSTSGMIYEQYF. This rearrangement joins TRBV5-1 to TRBJ2-7, with TRBD2 matching over 10 bases. Per germline, CDR1 SGHRS and CDR2 YFSETQ. This CDR3 contains 15 residues. The J segment lost 3 bases and the V segment lost 3 bases, leaving 6 bases of the junction unmatched.

This clone occurred many times. V usage is TRBV7-8 and J usage is TRBJ1-5, with a tentative D call TRBD1 (6 bases). The CDR3 extends over 12 amino acids. Germline V gene data show CDR1 as SGHVS and CDR2 as FQNEAQ. Between the trimmed V and J ends, which lost 5 bases and 6 bases, there was a span of 8 bases. CDR3 sequence (DNA): TGTGCCAGCAGCCCGACAGGTCAGCCCCAGCATTTT. Its protein product is CASSPTGQPQHF.

The rearrangement uses TRBV30 and TRBJ1-3; 10 bases line up with TRBD1. V lost 5 bases and J lost 8; bases outside the gene matches: 6. The CDR3 runs 13 residues. Germline CDR1 GTSNPN, CDR2 SVGIG (reference sequence). Written as DNA, the CDR3 is TGTGCCTGGGCGTCGGGACAGGGGTACACCATATATTTT. Translation: CAWASGQGYTIYF.

The chain recombines TRBV6-5 with TRBJ2-2; the match to TRBD1 covers 8 bases. CDR1 and CDR2 (germline): MNHEY, SVGAGI. V was pared by 5 bases and J by 4 bases, with 6 bases of the junction left unmatched. The CDR3 runs 15 residues. The CDR3 DNA reads TGTGCCAGCAGTAGGAAACAGGGGGGCACCGGGGAGCTGTTTTTT. Its translation is CASSRKQGGTGELFF.

The chain combines TRBV15 with TRBJ2-2; no firm D call. With 0 bases removed from V and 6 bases from J, the gap between germline ends came to 8 bases. Germline CDR1 LNHNV, CDR2 YYDKDF (reference sequence). The length of the CDR3 is 14 residues. DNA of the CDR3: TGTGCCACCAGCAGAGATAGTGCGGCCGGGGAGCTGTTTTTT. Translated, it gives CATSRDSAAGELFF.

V usage is TRBV27 and J usage is TRBJ2-1, with 7 bases identical to TRBD2. The CDR3 is 15 residues long. Germline-derived CDR1 and CDR2 are MNHEY and SMNVEV (reference sequence). J lost 2 bases, V lost 5 bases, and 6 bases had no gene match. The CDR3 bases are TGTGCCAGCAGTAGGTTTCTAGCGGCCTACAATGAGCAGTTCTTC. Amino acids: CASSRFLAAYNEQFF.

This chain connects TRBV28 to TRBJ2-1; D ambiguous. The CDR3 sequence is 17 residues long. CDR1 MDHEN and CDR2 SYDVKM come from the germline V gene. V was cut by 6 bases and J by 0 bases, with 18 bases left in between. The CDR3 here is CASSPLTGHSSYNEQFF. The CDR3 DNA is TGTGCCAGCAGCCCCCTCACGGGTCATAGCTCCTACAATGAGCAGTTCTTC.

Many counts were recorded for this clone. The V gene is TRBV14, the J gene TRBJ2-5; D uncertain. Germline lookup yields CDR1 SGHDN and CDR2 FVKESK. The CDR3 is 14 amino acids. V was cut by 2 bases and J by 5 bases, with 12 bases left in between. The DNA for the CDR3 is TGTGCCAGCAGCCAACCAGCTCTTCGTGAGACCCAGTACTTC. This codes for CASSQPALRETQYF.

Turning to this clone: Other DNA sequences in this sample translate to the same CDR3. The V call is TRBV5-1, the J call TRBJ2-1; 13 bases are a match to TRBD2. Germline V gives CDR1 SGHRS, CDR2 YFSETQ. Trimming at V came to 8 bases and at J to 3 bases, leaving 2 bases not matched to a gene. The CDR3 is 14 amino acids. The CDR3 nucleotides read TGCGCCAGTCGGACTAGCGGGAGCTACAATGAGCAGTTCTTC. This codes for CASRTSGSYNEQFF.

V and J are TRBV28 and TRBJ1-5; TRBD1 might be the D (5 bases). Germline CDR1 is MDHEN and CDR2 is SYDVKM. The CDR3 covers 16 residues. V lost 5 bases and J lost 3, with 17 bases in between. The CDR3 loop reads CASSRPKGATNQPQHF. The CDR3 DNA follows: TGTGCCAGCAGTCGACCCAAAGGGGCCACCAATCAGCCCCAGCATTTT.

The chain is built from TRBV7-6 and TRBJ2-7; 10 bases align to TRBD2. CDR1 and CDR2 (germline): SGHVS, FNYEAQ. This CDR3 region has 15 residues. The V and J ends lost 0 bases and 7 bases, in that order; junction bases with no gene match: 6. CDR3 in DNA: TGTGCCAGCAGCTTAGCGAACGGACTAGCGGCGGAGCAGTACTTC. Translating it yields CASSLANGLAAEQYF.

The chain couples TRBV6-5 to TRBJ2-7, with D tentatively TRBD1 or TRBD2 (6 bases each). The CDR3 sequence is 14 residues long. The V gene lost 0 bases and the J gene lost 4 bases, with 10 bases spanning the gap. The germline V gene encodes CDR1 MNHEY and CDR2 SVGAGI. DNA of the CDR3: TGTGCCAGCAGTTACTCTTTAGGGGGGTACGAGCAGTACTTC. It is translated as CASSYSLGGYEQYF.

The J gene is TRBJ1-3, the V gene TRBV5-4; 11 positions agree with TRBD1. Trimming took 4 bases from V and 0 from J; bases not matched to a gene: 6. There are 17 residues in the CDR3. CDR1 and CDR2 (germline): SGHNT, YYREEE (reference sequence). DNA for the CDR3: TGTGCCAGCAGCAAACCGGGACAGGGGGACTCTGGAAACACCATATATTTT. This codes for CASSKPGQGDSGNTIYF.

This rearrangement joins TRBV7-9 to TRBJ2-2, with D hard to call. This CDR3 spans 17 amino acids. The V and J ends lost 4 bases and 2 bases respectively, with 17 bases between them. Germline assignment: CDR1 SEHNR and CDR2 FQNEAQ (reference sequence). The CDR3 nucleotides read TGTGCCAGCAGCTATCATCGGCTAGGACGAAACACCGGGGAGCTGTTTTTT. This sequence encodes CASSYHRLGRNTGELFF.

The chain recombines TRBV11-2 with TRBJ1-4; 7 bases align to TRBD1. Germline CDR1 and CDR2: SGHAT and FQNNGV. The trim removed 5 bases at V and 8 bases at J, leaving 11 bases unmatched. The CDR3 is made up of 15 amino acids. DNA of the CDR3: TGTGCCAGCAGCCCCTCGCCCAGGGGGAGGGAAAAACTGTTTTTT. Its translation is CASSPSPRGREKLFF.

The chain uses TRBV7-3 and TRBJ2-3; D is possibly TRBD2 (6 bases). Germline CDR1 and CDR2: SGHTA and FQGTGA. The CDR3 is 13 residues long. The ends were cut back, 1 base at V and 8 bases at J, with 10 bases in the middle. CDR3 protein: CASSLKTSGTQYF. For the CDR3, the DNA is TGTGCCAGCAGCTTAAAGACTAGTGGTACGCAGTATTTT.

The V and J genes are TRBV28 and TRBJ2-1, with 13 bases that match TRBD2. V shed 3 bases and J 12 bases; nucleotides not matched to a gene: 8. In germline, CDR1 is MDHEN, CDR2 SYDVKM. The CDR3 length is 15 residues. CDR3 protein: CASSFSQRTSGRQFF. CDR3 DNA sequence: TGTGCCAGCAGTTTTAGTCAAAGGACTAGCGGGAGGCAGTTCTTC.

About this clone itself: One base separates it from a far larger clone, so it is likely a read error. J is TRBJ2-2 and V is TRBV5-1; 12 positions match TRBD2. The CDR3 runs 16 residues. Germline V CDR1 and CDR2: SGHRS, YFSETQ. The DNA of the CDR3 is TGCGCCAGCAGCTTGGCTAGCGGGAGGGCCACCGGGAAGCTGTTTTTT. This gives the protein CASSLASGRATGKLFF.